This T cell receptor (beta chain) appears in the sequencing data of a study of tumor and adjacent non-tumor tissue in lung cancer. Regarding the study as a whole: Patients with more diverse tumor TCRs had worse survival. Tumor repertoires had a smaller top 100 clone share than normal lung.

A note on this clonotype: Its matching antigen is unknown. A read error is likely, as this CDR3 ends without the conserved phenylalanine or tryptophan.

CDR3 length equals 15 residues. In germline, CDR1 is LGHNA, CDR2 YNFKEQ. TCRbeta libraries were built with three rounds of nested PCR, modified from ARM-PCR. TCRdb independently ran MiXCR on the multiplex PCR reads; one entry per CDR3 protein. The data show 77,000 or so distinct CDR3 sequences, under 85% seen once. RNA was extracted from bulk tissue without any cell sorting. Material for sequencing was lung tumor tissue. The TCR comes from a woman aged 45-59 years with non-small cell lung cancer. The V and J genes are TRBV4-2 and TRBJ1-2, with 9 bases lining up with TRBD1. Here the CDR3 DNA reads TGTGCTAGCAGCCAAGGGACAGGGAACCCCTATGGCTACACCTTG. Translation: CASSQGTGNPYGYTL.